The T cell receptor beta chain described here comes from a study of identical twins. TCRdb re-called the 5' RACE reads through MiXCR, storing one row per CDR3 protein. Among around 240,000 distinct CDR3 sequences listed, about 10% were seen once. This clonotype occurred a few times. The V and J ends lost 1 base and 8 bases respectively, with 6 bases between them. CDR3 size: 13 residues. The specimen was memory T cells sorted from blood. The chain links TRBV12-3 or TRBV12-4 to TRBJ1-6; D is unclear. This TCR was recovered from a man aged 45-60 years in good health. CDR3 nucleotides: TGTGCCAGCAGTTTAGTAGTAGATTCACCCCTCCACTTT. Translating gives CASSLVVDSPLHF.